The sequence of this T cell receptor beta chain was determined in a study of T cells in Graves' hyperthyroidism and ophthalmopathy. The table lists this clonotype with many counts. The CDR3 consists of 15 residues. Trimming stripped 0 bases from V and 4 bases from J, with 12 bases between. Germline V CDR1 and CDR2: MNHEY, SVGAGI. Amplified TCR beta CDR3 regions came from RNA transcripts. HTBI primers were the set used in a first-round RT-PCR of the TCR CDR3. TCRdb independently ran MiXCR on the multiplex PCR reads; one entry per CDR3 protein. The data show about 600,000 distinct CDR3 sequences, 12% to 15% seen once.

The chain recombines TRBV6-5 with TRBJ1-2; possibly TRBD1 for D (5 bases). The sequencing sample was made of blood. This TCR came from a young woman with Graves' ophthalmopathy. This CDR3 is CASSYSISTGYGYTF. The CDR3 bases are TGTGCCAGCAGTTACTCGATTAGTACAGGCTATGGCTACACCTTC.